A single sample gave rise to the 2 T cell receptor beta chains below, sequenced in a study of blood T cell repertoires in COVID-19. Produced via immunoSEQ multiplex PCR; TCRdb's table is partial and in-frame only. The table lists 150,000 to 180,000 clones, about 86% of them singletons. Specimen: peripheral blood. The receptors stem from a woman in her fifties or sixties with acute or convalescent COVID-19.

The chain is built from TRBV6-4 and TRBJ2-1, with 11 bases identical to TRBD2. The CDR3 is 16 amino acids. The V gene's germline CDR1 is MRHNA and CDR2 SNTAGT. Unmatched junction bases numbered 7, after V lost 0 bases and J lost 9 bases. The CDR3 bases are TGTGCCAGCAGTGACTCTGGTAGCGGGGGGGCGCGTGAGCAGTTCTTC. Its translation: CASSDSGSGGAREQFF.

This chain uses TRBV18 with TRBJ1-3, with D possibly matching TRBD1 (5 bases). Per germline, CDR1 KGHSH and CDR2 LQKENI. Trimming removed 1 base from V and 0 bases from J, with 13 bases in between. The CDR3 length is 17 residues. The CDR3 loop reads CASSPRSGSVSGNTIYF. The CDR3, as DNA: TGTGCCAGCTCACCACGATCAGGGTCCGTCTCTGGAAACACCATATATTTT.